This TCR beta chain was recovered during a study of T cells after yellow fever vaccination. This clonotype appeared a few times. TCRdb re-called the 5' RACE reads through MiXCR, storing one row per CDR3 protein. In the table there are about 200,000 distinct CDR3 sequences, about 3% of which are singletons. The CDR3 length is 14 residues. Per germline, CDR1 DFQATT and CDR2 SNEGSKA (reference sequence). V gave up 6 bases and J gave up 8 bases, with 19 bases separating them. The receptor comes from a man between 18 and 29 years old who received the YFV17D yellow fever vaccine. The gene calls are TRBV20-1 and TRBJ1-4, with unresolved D. Sample: CD4+ T cells sorted from PBMCs, taken 10 days after the yellow fever booster vaccination. CDR3 loop: CSALSAGTEEKLFF. The CDR3 bases are TGCAGTGCCCTCTCCGCGGGTACGGAAGAAAAACTGTTTTTT.